The 5 T cell receptor beta chains given below trace back to one sample, sequenced in a study of T cell changes during pregnancy in multiple sclerosis. TCRdb's copy holds only in-frame clones and misses some; the assay was immunoSEQ multiplex PCR. The sample shows under 80,000 clones, more than 90% of them seen only once. The specimen was peripheral blood, collected after pregnancy. The receptors derive from a female donor in good health, enrolled as a control in a pregnancy study.

V and J are TRBV5-6 and TRBJ1-5; TRBD1 aligns across 11 bases. The germline V gene has CDR1 SGHDT and CDR2 YYEEEE. J gave up 5 bases and V 3 bases, and 4 bases lay outside the gene matches. The CDR3 loop spans 15 amino acids. The CDR3 DNA reads as TGTGCCAGCAGCTGGGGACAGGGGGTAGATCAGCCCCAGCATTTT. It encodes CASSWGQGVDQPQHF.

CDR3 amino acids: CSVLAGYYNEQFF. CDR3 nucleotide sequence: TGCAGCGTCTTAGCGGGTTACTACAATGAGCAGTTCTTC. This chain joins TRBV29-1 and TRBJ2-1, with 7 positions matching TRBD2. CDR3 length: 13 amino acids. Germline values: CDR1 SQVTM, CDR2 ANQGSEA. The junction had 5 bases not matched to a gene; V was cut back by 6 bases and J by 3 bases.

The gene calls are TRBV15 and TRBJ1-3; unclear D gene. The CDR3 runs 15 residues. Germline V lookup: CDR1 LNHNV, CDR2 YYDKDF (reference sequence). The V gene lost 1 base and the J gene lost 0 bases, with 7 bases spanning the gap. The CDR3 DNA sequence: TGTGCCACCAGCAGAGGCCAGATCTCTGGAAACACCATATATTTT. Its translation: CATSRGQISGNTIYF.

This chain joins TRBV25-1 and TRBJ1-2; 7 bases line up with TRBD1. V dropped 5 bases and J dropped 9; count of bases not matched to a gene: 6. The CDR3 extends over 12 amino acids. Germline V lookup: CDR1 MGHDK, CDR2 SYGVNS. The CDR3: CASSYDRVSYTF. The CDR3 DNA is TGTGCCAGCAGTTACGACAGGGTGAGCTACACCTTC.

The rearrangement links TRBV2 to TRBJ2-5; 13 bases line up with TRBD2. Germline V lookup: CDR1 SNHLY, CDR2 FYNNEI. The trim removed 11 bases at V and 5 bases at J, leaving 14 bases unmatched. This CDR3 region has 16 residues. The CDR3 bases are TGTGCCGGACGACTAGCGGGGGGCCTCTGGGGGGAGACCCAGTACTTC. Translation: CAGRLAGGLWGETQYF.